Described below is a single T cell receptor (beta chain) sequence and its context. Its antigen remains unknown. This sample was taken from a study of shared clonotypes between healthy human individuals. Clones were sequenced by immunoSEQ multiplex PCR, and TCRdb holds only the in-frame ones, with some missing. This table has millions of clones, approximately 94% appearing once. The V gene's germline CDR1 is MNHEY and CDR2 SMNVEV (reference sequence). Trimming left V 6 bases short and J 4 bases short, with 15 bases between. The CDR3 extends over 14 amino acids. Cells designated naive CD8 were CD45RO-negative and were positively selected for CCR7, with terminally differentiated effector memory CD45RA+ cells excluded. Findings of the study overall: Tissues were not sampled, only blood, and their repertoires likely differ.

Sequences were obtained from naive CD8+ T cells from PBMCs. This sequence was found in a man in his late teens or twenties in good health. Some clones in this sample may be carry-over from other donors' samples. This chain uses TRBV27 with TRBJ1-1, with D possibly matching TRBD1 (6 bases). CDR3 loop: CASRARGGGTEAFF. The CDR3 DNA is TGTGCCAGCAGAGCCCGGGGAGGGGGCACTGAAGCTTTCTTT.